Following are 23 T cell receptor beta chains from one sample sequenced in a study of blood T cells in healthy people across ages. The second PCR ran roughly 7 to 12 cycles with a sample-barcoded 5' primer and J-beta primers. MiXCR, run by TCRdb on the 5' RACE reads, gives a single entry per CDR3 protein. The sample holds 1.5 million to 1.9 million distinct CDR3 sequences, 40% to 45% seen once. Sequences were obtained from blood. The receptors derive from a woman aged 18-30 years in good health.

This clonotype was counted a few times. The chain recombines TRBV28 with TRBJ2-7; TRBD2 is a possible D gene (7 bases). CDR3 size: 15 residues. CDR1 MDHEN and CDR2 SYDVKM come from the germline V gene. V was shortened by 6 bases and J by 0 bases, with 15 bases between the two germline ends. The CDR3 reads CASREGGGDSYEQYF. CDR3 nucleotide sequence: TGTGCCAGCAGGGAGGGAGGGGGGGACTCCTACGAGCAGTACTTC.

CDR3 region: CSVGQLAPGEQYF. In DNA form, the CDR3 reads TGCAGCGTTGGGCAACTAGCTCCAGGGGAACAGTACTTC. The chain recombines TRBV29-1 with TRBJ2-1; possibly TRBD1 or TRBD2 for D (6 bases each). The J call may not be correct, given that the DNA end is closer to TRBJ2-7. CDR3 length: 13 residues. CDR1 is SQVTM and CDR2 is ANQGSEA in the germline V gene.

This chain links TRBV21-1 with TRBJ1-5; the D call in the table, TRBD1, was not verified against the DNA. TRBV21-1 is recorded as a pseudogene. This CDR3 region has 13 residues. The CDR3, as DNA: TGTGCCAGCAGCAAGAGGGGGCGTCAGCCCCAGCATTTT. Translated, it gives CASSKRGRQPQHF.

Concerning this clonotype itself: An end of the junction does not agree with germline; a read error may underlie this. The chain is built from TRBV2 and TRBJ1-1, with TRBD1 as a possible D gene (5 bases). This CDR3 has 13 residues. The germline V gene encodes CDR1 SNHLY and CDR2 FYNNEI. CDR3 nucleotides: TGTGCCAGCAATTCAGGGATGAACACTGAGGCTTTCTTT. This encodes CASNSGMNTEAFF.

In this sample, this clonotype turned up many times. The rearrangement links TRBV6-5 to TRBJ2-3; D gene uncertain. Germline CDR1 and CDR2: MNHEY and SVGAGI. V lost 2 bases and J 1 base, leaving 4 bases between the germline ends. The CDR3 runs to 13 residues. This CDR3 reads CASSYKGTDTQYF. CDR3 bases: TGTGCCAGCAGTTACAAGGGCACAGATACGCAGTATTTT.

This sequence joins TRBV4-3 and TRBJ2-7, with D maybe TRBD2 (5 bases). The J call may be in error: the DNA end matches TRBJ2-4 better. The CDR3 is 16 amino acids. Germline V gene sequence: CDR1 LGHNA, CDR2 YSLEER. The CDR3 DNA follows: TGCGCCAGCAGCCAAGATCGAGGGCCACTAGGAAACATTCAGTACTTC. Its protein is CASSQDRGPLGNIQYF.

The chain links TRBV20-1 to TRBJ1-1; D gene uncertain. CDR3 length: 13 amino acids. The germline V gene encodes CDR1 DFQATT and CDR2 SNEGSKA (reference sequence). V gave up 5 bases and J gave up 3 bases, with 13 bases separating them. The CDR3 nucleotides read TGCAGTGCTTATTCAGACGGAGACACTGAAGCTTTCTTT. This encodes CSAYSDGDTEAFF.

This clonotype has just a few counts. This sequence joins TRBV27 and TRBJ2-7, with a possible D match to TRBD2 (6 bases). CDR3 length equals 15 residues. Germline CDR1 and CDR2: MNHEY and SMNVEV (reference sequence). Deletions cut 4 bases from V and 2 bases from J, with 15 bases between. The CDR3: CASSSLGGATYEQYF. The CDR3 bases are TGTGCCAGCAGTTCCCTTGGCGGGGCCACCTACGAGCAGTACTTC.

This chain uses TRBV4-1 with TRBJ1-6; TRBD1 matches at 10 bases. Germline-derived CDR1 and CDR2 are MGHRA and YSYEKL. This CDR3 has 16 amino acids. V shed 1 base and J 9 bases; nucleotides not matched to a gene: 6. CDR3 coding DNA: TGCGCCAGCAGCCAAGGGGACAGGGGTACGGGTTCACCCCTCCACTTT. Encoded protein: CASSQGDRGTGSPLHF.

This clonotype has a handful of counts. The chain links TRBV12-5 to TRBJ2-3; D unresolved. CDR3 length: 12 residues. With 4 bases removed from V and 6 bases from J, the gap between germline ends came to 8 bases. CDR1 and CDR2 from the germline V gene are LGHNT and FRNRAP. DNA of the CDR3: TGTGCTAGTGGTTCCATGGATGATACGCAGTATTTT. This gives the protein CASGSMDDTQYF.

The chain combines TRBV6-5 with TRBJ2-7, with 7 bases identical to TRBD1. CDR3 length: 14 amino acids. The V gene end was trimmed by 5 bases and the J gene end by 3 bases; junction bases not matched to a gene: 7. CDR1 is MNHEY, CDR2 SVGAGI, per germline. The DNA for the CDR3 is TGTGCCAGCAGTGCCGCGACAGGGAGCTACGAGCAGTACTTC. Amino acid sequence: CASSAATGSYEQYF.

V gene TRBV12-3 or TRBV12-4 combines with J gene TRBJ2-7; TRBD2 agrees at 13 bases. Unmatched junction bases numbered 5, after V lost 6 bases and J lost 3 bases. This CDR3 contains 15 residues. As DNA, the CDR3 is TGTGCCAGCAGGCGGGGACTAGCGGGAATCTACGAGCAGTACTTC. Encoded protein: CASRRGLAGIYEQYF.

This chain connects TRBV27 to TRBJ2-7; the D is unclear. The CDR3 is made up of 13 amino acids. Trimming took 8 bases from V and 2 from J, leaving 13 bases between them. Looked up from germline, CDR1 is MNHEY and CDR2 is SMNVEV (reference sequence). The CDR3 sequence is CASGFGPTYEQYF. The CDR3 DNA reads as TGTGCCAGCGGGTTTGGACCCACCTACGAGCAGTACTTC.

This clonotype was found once. This sequence joins TRBV4-2 and TRBJ1-4; tentative D call: TRBD1 (5 bases). Germline V gene sequence: CDR1 LGHNA, CDR2 YNFKEQ. Trimming removed 2 bases from V and 8 bases from J, with 18 bases in between. CDR3 size: 16 residues. CDR3 coding DNA: TGTGCCAGCAGCCAATCCCCGTCGCAGGGAGGGGAAAAACTGTTTTTT. Protein product: CASSQSPSQGGEKLFF.

V usage is TRBV4-3 and J usage is TRBJ2-1; maybe TRBD2 (6 bases). CDR3 length: 17 amino acids. Germline assignment: CDR1 LGHNA and CDR2 YSLEER. Trimming shortened V by 1 base and J by 3 bases, and 16 bases separated the two germline ends. As DNA, the CDR3 is TGCGCCAGCAGCCAAGCCAAGGAGAGGGGACTCTACAATGAGCAGTTCTTC. Amino acids: CASSQAKERGLYNEQFF.

The genes are TRBV7-2 and TRBJ2-1; 10 nucleotides align to TRBD2. This CDR3 spans 14 amino acids. The ends lost 4 bases at V and 6 bases at J; junction bases unmatched: 3. Germline V gene lookup returns CDR1 SGHTA and CDR2 FQGNSA. The CDR3 sequence is CASSSLAGANEQFF. The CDR3 coding sequence is TGTGCCAGCAGCTCTCTAGCGGGAGCCAATGAGCAGTTCTTC. Drawing the rest from reference TRBV7-2 and TRBJ2-1, the complete variable domain is GAGVSQSPSNKVTEKGKDVELRCDPISGHTALYWYRQSLGQGLEFLIYFQGNSAPDKSGLPSDRFSAERTGGSVSTLTIQRTQQEDSAVYLCASSSLAGANEQFFGPGTRLTVL.

A remark on this clonotype: Given a much more abundant clone one base away, this may be a read error. The chain joins TRBV7-2 to TRBJ2-7; 8 bases align to TRBD2. CDR3 length equals 14 residues. Germline V lookup: CDR1 SGHTA, CDR2 FQGNSA. CDR3 loop: CASSLRWTSYDQYF. DNA of the CDR3: TGTGCCAGCAGCTTAAGATGGACTAGCTACGATCAGTACTTC. The whole variable domain, remainder taken from reference TRBV7-2 and TRBJ2-7, is GAGVSQSPSNKVTEKGKDVELRCDPISGHTALYWYRQSLGQGLEFLIYFQGNSAPDKSGLPSDRFSAERTGGSVSTLTIQRTQQEDSAVYLCASSLRWTSYDQYFGPGTRLTVT.

This clonotype was seen a handful of times. V is TRBV4-1 and J is TRBJ2-1, with D perhaps TRBD2 (5 bases). Deletions cut 2 bases from V and 5 bases from J, with 13 bases between. The CDR3 consists of 15 residues. The germline V gene encodes CDR1 MGHRA and CDR2 YSYEKL. The CDR3 DNA is TGCGCCAGCAGCCAACCCTTTAGCGTGAACAATGAGCAGTTCTTC. Residues: CASSQPFSVNNEQFF.

The V and J genes are TRBV7-8 and TRBJ1-2; TRBD1 might be the D (5 bases). Trimming pared 7 bases from V and 4 bases from J, leaving 16 bases between. Germline CDR1 SGHVS, CDR2 FQNEAQ. This CDR3 has 14 residues. The CDR3 reads CASTPGSLSYGYTF. Written as DNA, the CDR3 is TGTGCCAGCACCCCAGGGTCCCTCAGCTATGGCTACACCTTC.

This clonotype has a handful of counts. The chain has TRBV6-2 or TRBV6-3 and TRBJ1-5; D is uncertain. CDR1 is MNHEY, CDR2 SVGEGT, per germline. Trimming removed 6 bases at V and 1 base at J, with 13 bases between. The CDR3 totals 15 residues. As DNA, the CDR3 is TGTGCCAGCAGATCAGGATTTAGGAGCAATCAGCCCCAGCATTTT. Residues: CASRSGFRSNQPQHF.

The V call is TRBV7-9, the J call TRBJ1-1; weak D call: TRBD1 (5 bases). Trimming cost V 6 bases and J 4 bases, with 24 bases left between them. In germline, CDR1 is SEHNR, CDR2 FQNEAQ (reference sequence). This CDR3 region has 17 residues. The CDR3 region has the DNA TGTGCCAGCAGTCTAACCCGTCCGGGGCAGCCTCTCACTGAAGCTTTCTTT. Its protein product is CASSLTRPGQPLTEAFF.

The chain couples TRBV29-1 to TRBJ1-2, with 8 bases fitting TRBD1. The CDR3 contains 14 residues. The germline V gene encodes CDR1 SQVTM and CDR2 ANQGSEA. Trimming at V came to 2 bases and at J to 1 base, leaving 3 bases not matched to a gene. CDR3 DNA: TGCAGCGTTGAACTGGGACAGGATAACTATGGCTACACCTTC. It is translated as CSVELGQDNYGYTF.

This clonotype was counted only a few times. J is TRBJ1-2 and V is TRBV6-1, with 8 positions matching TRBD1. The ends lost 7 bases at V and 4 bases at J; junction bases unmatched: 8. Looked up from germline, CDR1 is MNHNS and CDR2 is SASEGT. The CDR3 has 14 amino acids. The CDR3 spells CASTSGGWGYGYTF. CDR3 bases: TGTGCCAGCACCTCAGGGGGCTGGGGCTATGGCTACACCTTC.